These T cell receptor beta chains were read from a single sample in a study of blood T cell repertoires in COVID-19. The protocol was immunoSEQ multiplex PCR, while the TCRdb copy is restricted to in-frame clones and leaves out a portion. This sample has some 400,000 clones, with 81% found just once. The specimen was peripheral blood. The receptors here all came from a human donor with acute or convalescent COVID-19. The donor label of this sample is uncertain. The CDR3 runs from the conserved cysteine through the conserved F or W. A D gene is named only where the DNA matches it firmly. Clone size appears in some rows only: once, few, many, or a class for an expanded clone.

TRBJ1-2 | TRBV28 | . | . | CASRSETRYGYTF | TGTGCCAGCAGATCAGAAACCCGCTATGGCTACACCTTC
TRBJ1-5 | TRBV28 | . | . | CASSLVGPGNNQPQHF | TGTGCCAGCAGTTTAGTTGGCCCGGGAAACAATCAGCCCCAGCATTTT
TRBJ2-2 | TRBV11-2 | . | . | CASSSVGAGTGELFF | TGTGCCAGCAGTTCAGTGGGGGCAGGCACCGGGGAGCTGTTTTTT
TRBJ1-4 | TRBV2 | . | . | CASSEDQGTNEKLFF | TGTGCCAGCAGTGAAGATCAGGGAACTAATGAAAAACTGTTTTTT
TRBJ2-7 | TRBV7-2 | TRBD1 | . | CASRMTGGSGQQYF | TGTGCCAGCAGAATGACAGGGGGCTCCGGGCAGCAGTACTTC
TRBJ1-6 | TRBV5-1 | . | . | CASSLSGYNSPLHF | TGCGCCAGCAGCTTGTCAGGGTATAATTCACCCCTCCACTTT
TRBJ1-2 | TRBV7-2 | . | . | CASSLDHGDYGYTF | TGTGCCAGCAGCTTAGATCACGGAGACTATGGCTACACCTTC
TRBJ1-6 | TRBV7-9 | TRBD1 | few | CASSRTGGNSPLHF | TGTGCCAGCAGCCGGACAGGCGGTAATTCACCCCTCCACTTT
TRBJ2-1 | TRBV5-1 | TRBD2 | . | CASSRGGLASYNEQFF | TGCGCCAGCAGCCGCGGGGGGCTAGCGAGCTACAATGAGCAGTTCTTC
TRBJ1-2 | TRBV30 | . | . | CAWSPAGTYSYTF | TGTGCCTGGAGCCCGGCAGGGACTTACAGCTACACCTTC
TRBJ1-1 | TRBV9 | . | once | CASSLLPTFRNTEAFF | TGTGCCAGCAGCCTATTACCGACATTCAGGAACACTGAAGCTTTCTTT
TRBJ2-1 | TRBV6-5 | TRBD2 | . | CASSYSASGSYNEQFF | TGTGCCAGCAGTTACTCGGCTAGCGGGAGCTACAATGAGCAGTTCTTC
TRBJ1-2 | TRBV6-5 | TRBD1 | once | CASSPGTVANYGYTF | TGTGCCAGCAGCCCCGGGACAGTAGCTAACTATGGCTACACCTTC
TRBJ1-2 | TRBV11-2 | TRBD1 | . | CASSYTGGNGYTF | TGTGCCAGCAGCTATACAGGGGGAAATGGCTACACCTTC
TRBJ1-1 | TRBV30 | TRBD1 | . | CALQGKIEAFF | TGTGCCTTACAGGGGAAAATTGAAGCTTTCTTT
TRBJ1-1 | TRBV4-1 | TRBD1 | few | CASSHPDRGQQTEAFF | TGCGCCAGCAGCCACCCGGACAGGGGCCAGCAAACTGAAGCTTTCTTT
TRBJ2-5 | TRBV7-8 | TRBD1 | . | CASNPQGDSVETQYF | TGTGCCAGTAACCCCCAGGGGGATTCGGTGGAGACCCAGTACTTC
TRBJ2-2 | TRBV6-5 | . | few | CASSSTNTGELFF | TGTGCCAGCAGTTCCACTAACACCGGGGAGCTGTTTTTT
TRBJ1-5 | TRBV10-2 | TRBD1 | . | CASRKGQGAQPQHF | TGCGCCAGCAGGAAAGGACAGGGGGCCCAGCCCCAGCATTTT
TRBJ2-2 | TRBV9 | TRBD2 | . | CASSVGLAGITGELFF | TGTGCCAGCAGCGTAGGACTAGCGGGGATCACCGGGGAGCTGTTTTTT
TRBJ1-2 | TRBV5-1 | TRBD1 | . | CASSLEQGASYGYTF | TGCGCCAGCAGCTTGGAGCAGGGGGCGTCCTATGGCTACACCTTC
TRBJ1-3 | TRBV30 | . | few | CAWSVSLSGNTIYF | TGTGCCTGGAGTGTAAGCCTCTCTGGAAACACCATATATTTT
TRBJ2-7 | TRBV5-5 | TRBD1 | . | CASSLKGARTGGSYEQYF | TGTGCCAGCAGCTTGAAGGGGGCGAGGACAGGGGGGTCCTACGAGCAGTACTTC
TRBJ1-1 | TRBV2 | . | . | CASLEGGRLNTEAFF | TGTGCCAGCCTAGAAGGAGGGCGCTTGAACACTGAAGCTTTCTTT
TRBJ1-3 | TRBV2 | . | once | CASRKQGNSGNTIYF | TGTGCCAGCCGAAAACAGGGAAACTCTGGAAACACCATATATTTT
TRBJ1-6 | TRBV2 | . | . | CASGPYPYNSPLHF | TGTGCCAGCGGGCCGTACCCCTATAATTCACCCCTCCACTTT
TRBJ1-1 | TRBV29-1 | TRBD1 | many | CSVGGTAQMNTEAFF | TGCAGCGTTGGGGGGACAGCCCAAATGAACACTGAAGCTTTCTTT
TRBJ2-5 | TRBV18 | . | . | CASSPPGLRQETQYF | TGTGCCAGCTCACCACCGGGACTCAGACAGGAGACCCAGTACTTC
TRBJ1-1 | TRBV4-1 | . | . | CASSLETGNTEAFF | TGCGCCAGCAGCCTCGAGACAGGGAACACTGAAGCTTTCTTT
TRBJ2-6 | TRBV2 | . | . | CASARQSTGANVLTF | TGTGCCAGCGCCAGACAGAGCACTGGGGCCAACGTCCTGACTTTC
TRBJ2-7 | TRBV28 | . | . | CASTPGQAPYEQYF | TGTGCCAGCACCCCCGGACAAGCCCCCTACGAGCAGTACTTC
TRBJ2-1 | TRBV29-1 | TRBD2 | . | CSVGGLAESYNEQFF | TGCAGCGTTGGGGGACTAGCGGAGTCCTACAATGAGCAGTTCTTC
TRBJ1-4 | TRBV3-1/TRBV3-2 | . | . | CASSQGGMGREKLFF | TGTGCCAGCAGCCAAGGGGGTATGGGGCGTGAAAAACTGTTTTTT
TRBJ1-1 | TRBV7-2 | . | . | CASSLHSLRDTEAFF | TGTGCCAGCAGTCTACACTCTTTGAGGGACACTGAAGCTTTCTTT
TRBJ1-4 | TRBV18 | . | . | CASSDLTANEKLFF | TGTGCCAGTTCCGATCTAACGGCTAATGAAAAACTGTTTTTT
TRBJ2-7 | TRBV6-5 | TRBD1 | . | CASRPGTVSYEQYF | TGTGCCAGCAGGCCCGGGACAGTCTCCTACGAGCAGTACTTC
TRBJ2-1 | TRBV5-4 | TRBD2 | . | CASSLAGGRNEQFF | TGTGCCAGCAGCTTGGCGGGGGGGCGCAATGAGCAGTTCTTC
TRBJ1-6 | TRBV5-1 | TRBD1 | . | CASSSGTENSPLHF | TGCGCCAGCAGCTCCGGGACAGAGAATTCACCCCTCCACTTT
TRBJ2-2 | TRBV18 | . | once | CASSPTRGAAGELFF | TGTGCCAGCTCACCAACCCGGGGGGCTGCCGGGGAGCTGTTTTTT
TRBJ1-4 | TRBV28 | . | . | CASSLAPSTNEKLFF | TGTGCCAGCAGTTTGGCCCCATCAACTAATGAAAAACTGTTTTTT
TRBJ1-4 | TRBV2 | . | . | CASAFQRGGGNEKLFF | TGTGCCAGCGCCTTTCAGAGAGGCGGAGGGAATGAAAAACTGTTTTTT
TRBJ2-6 | TRBV19 | . | . | CAVRPTTSGANVLTF | TGTGCCGTCCGTCCTACTACATCTGGGGCCAACGTCCTGACTTTC
TRBJ1-5 | TRBV10-3 | TRBD1 | . | CAIRKEGQPGQPQHF | TGTGCCATCAGAAAGGAGGGACAGCCGGGTCAGCCCCAGCATTTT
TRBJ2-7 | TRBV20-1 | . | . | CSAGRGSEQYF | TGCAGTGCGGGAAGGGGGAGCGAGCAGTACTTC
TRBJ2-1 | TRBV27 | TRBD1 | . | CASKGQRSYNEQFF | TGTGCCAGCAAGGGACAGCGATCCTACAATGAGCAGTTCTTC
TRBJ2-3 | TRBV28 | TRBD2 | . | CATGGAPDTQYF | TGTGCCACCGGGGGGGCGCCGGATACGCAGTATTTT
TRBJ1-2 | TRBV27 | . | . | CASRPLRGVSTNYGYTF | TGTGCCAGCAGGCCGCTCCGGGGGGTCTCGACTAACTATGGCTACACCTTC
TRBJ2-1 | TRBV11-2 | TRBD2 | . | CASRISGRNEQFF | TGTGCCAGCAGGATTAGCGGGAGGAATGAGCAGTTCTTC
TRBJ1-5 | TRBV30 | . | . | CAWSDGQPNQPQHF | TGTGCCTGGAGTGACGGACAGCCCAATCAGCCCCAGCATTTT
TRBJ2-2 | TRBV4-1 | . | few | CASSQGVGGANTGELFF | TGCGCCAGCAGCCAAGGAGTTGGTGGGGCCAACACCGGGGAGCTGTTTTTT
TRBJ1-5 | TRBV6-5 | . | few | CASSSFRYQPQHF | TGTGCCAGCAGTTCTTTCAGATATCAGCCCCAGCATTTT
TRBJ1-6 | TRBV27 | . | few | CASSLTGGRGNSPLHF | TGTGCCAGCAGTTTAACGGGGGGCCGAGGGAATTCACCCCTCCACTTT
TRBJ1-2 | TRBV27 | TRBD1 | . | CASRNGDRGGYGYTF | TGTGCCAGCAGGAATGGGGACAGGGGTGGATATGGCTACACCTTC